This T cell receptor (beta chain) stems from a study of T cells after yellow fever vaccination. Study context: Fractions containing few cells were prepared with SMART-Seq v4 Ultra Low Input.

V was cut by 2 bases and J by 3 bases, with 20 bases left in between. Germline-derived CDR1 and CDR2 are GTSNPN and SVGIG (reference sequence). The CDR3 is 16 residues long. Researchers made TCR cDNA using 5'RACE template switching, and this step added a universal primer site and UMIs. One entry per CDR3 protein results from TCRdb running MiXCR on the 5' RACE reads. Here the sample spans 250,000 to 350,000 distinct CDR3 sequences, roughly 9% being singletons. The rearrangement links TRBV30 to TRBJ2-7; D is possibly TRBD1 (6 bases). The clonotype originates from a man younger than 35 who received the YFV17D yellow fever vaccine. The sample consisted of CD4+ T cells sorted from PBMCs, taken 5 days after the yellow fever booster vaccination. This CDR3 reads CAWSPTLRGTFYEQYF. CDR3 bases: TGTGCCTGGAGTCCGACCTTGAGGGGGACCTTCTACGAGCAGTACTTC.